A selection of T cell receptor beta chains follows, all from one sample in a study of T-cell memory formation after mild COVID-19. TCRdb used MiXCR to reprocess the 5' RACE reads, holding one entry per CDR3 protein. The repertoire has under 550,000 distinct CDR3 sequences, about 18% of them found once; the top ten carry 9% to 15%. The sequenced material came from PBMCs or a T cell subset sorted from them (not recorded which). These receptors all stem from an adult woman who had mild COVID-19 (a few samples of this study predate the infection). Cell type and time point are not known. CDR3s include the opening cysteine and the closing phenylalanine or tryptophan. Each record gives: J gene, V gene, clone size, D gene, CDR3 DNA, CDR3 protein. A D gene is named only where the DNA matches it firmly. Not all rows give a size; the values are once, few, many and, for expanded clones, a class.

j_call: TRBJ2-1; v_call: TRBV6-5; clone_size: few; d_call: -; cdr3_nt: TGTGCCAGCAGTTACAAGAGGGGGGGACAGTTCTTC; cdr3_aa: CASSYKRGGQFF
j_call: TRBJ2-1; v_call: TRBV6-6; clone_size: -; d_call: -; cdr3_nt: TGTGCCAGCAGTTACTGGACAGACTCCAATGAGCAGTTCTTC; cdr3_aa: CASSYWTDSNEQFF
j_call: TRBJ2-1; v_call: TRBV3-1; clone_size: few; d_call: TRBD2; cdr3_nt: TGTGCCAGCAGCCAAGGGGCTAGCGGGAGGGCCGGAGAGCAGTTCTTC; cdr3_aa: CASSQGASGRAGEQFF
j_call: TRBJ2-7; v_call: TRBV20-1; clone_size: -; d_call: -; cdr3_nt: TGCAGTGCTAGAGATCGGGGGGCTGCCTGCGAGCAGTACTTC; cdr3_aa: CSARDRGAACEQYF
j_call: TRBJ1-6; v_call: TRBV4-1; clone_size: -; d_call: -; cdr3_nt: TGCGCCAGCAGCCAGCTGCCGCATCCCCTAAATTCACCCCTCCACTTT; cdr3_aa: CASSQLPHPLNSPLHF
j_call: TRBJ1-2; v_call: TRBV5-1; clone_size: -; d_call: -; cdr3_nt: TGCGCCAGCAGCTACGGGACCGTGAAGGACTATGGCTACACCTTC; cdr3_aa: CASSYGTVKDYGYTF
j_call: TRBJ1-3; v_call: TRBV7-9; clone_size: few; d_call: TRBD1; cdr3_nt: TGTGCCAGCAGCGCCGGGACAGGGCCGTCTGGAAACACCATATATTTT; cdr3_aa: CASSAGTGPSGNTIYF
j_call: TRBJ2-7; v_call: TRBV11-2; clone_size: few; d_call: TRBD2; cdr3_nt: TGTGCCAGCAGCTCTCCGACTAGCGGCGCCTACGAGCAGTACTTC; cdr3_aa: CASSSPTSGAYEQYF
j_call: TRBJ2-5; v_call: TRBV4-3; clone_size: few; d_call: -; cdr3_nt: TGCGCCAGCAGCCCTAGGCATTTCCAGGGGGAGACCCAGTACTTC; cdr3_aa: CASSPRHFQGETQYF
j_call: TRBJ1-6; v_call: TRBV5-6; clone_size: -; d_call: TRBD1; cdr3_nt: TGTGCCAGCAGCTTCGGGACCTGGGACAGCTATAATTCACCCCTCCACTTT; cdr3_aa: CASSFGTWDSYNSPLHF
j_call: TRBJ1-2; v_call: TRBV7-2; clone_size: few; d_call: -; cdr3_nt: TGTGCCAGCAGCTTAGATTATTCGAGGGGCTACACCTTC; cdr3_aa: CASSLDYSRGYTF
j_call: TRBJ2-7; v_call: TRBV6-2/TRBV6-3; clone_size: -; d_call: TRBD2; cdr3_nt: TGTGCCAGCAGTCAAGAGGGACTAGCGTACTCCTACGAGCAGTACTTC; cdr3_aa: CASSQEGLAYSYEQYF
j_call: TRBJ2-7; v_call: TRBV29-1; clone_size: -; d_call: TRBD2; cdr3_nt: TGCAGCGTAGAAGGACTAGCGGGGAACATCAACGAGCAGTACTTC; cdr3_aa: CSVEGLAGNINEQYF
j_call: TRBJ2-1; v_call: TRBV3-1; clone_size: few; d_call: TRBD2; cdr3_nt: TGTGCCAGCACCGTAGCGGGGGGCCGCAATGAGCAGTTCTTC; cdr3_aa: CASTVAGGRNEQFF
j_call: TRBJ2-3; v_call: TRBV18; clone_size: few; d_call: -; cdr3_nt: TGTGCCAGCTCAGCTGAACAGTTTAGCACAGATACGCAGTATTTT; cdr3_aa: CASSAEQFSTDTQYF
j_call: TRBJ1-2; v_call: TRBV7-9; clone_size: -; d_call: -; cdr3_nt: TGTGCCAGCAGCTCGGCGGGGGGCAGCGGCTACACCTTC; cdr3_aa: CASSSAGGSGYTF
j_call: TRBJ2-2; v_call: TRBV15; clone_size: -; d_call: TRBD2; cdr3_nt: TGTGCCACCAGCAGAGGGAGCGGGAGACCCGGGGAGCTGTTTTTT; cdr3_aa: CATSRGSGRPGELFF
j_call: TRBJ2-4; v_call: TRBV7-9; clone_size: few; d_call: TRBD2; cdr3_nt: TGTGCCAGCAGCTTAGCCCCCCCGACTAGCCGGGAACCTTTGGCCAAAAACATTCAGTACTTC; cdr3_aa: CASSLAPPTSREPLAKNIQYF
j_call: TRBJ2-4; v_call: TRBV20-1; clone_size: -; d_call: TRBD2; cdr3_nt: TGCAGTGCTAGTAAGGCTAGCGGGACCGAAAACATTCAGTACTTC; cdr3_aa: CSASKASGTENIQYF
j_call: TRBJ2-5; v_call: TRBV2; clone_size: -; d_call: TRBD2; cdr3_nt: TGCGCCTCCACCTTAGCGGGGAACCAAGAGACCCAGTACTTC; cdr3_aa: CASTLAGNQETQYF
j_call: TRBJ1-5; v_call: TRBV7-6; clone_size: -; d_call: -; cdr3_nt: TGTGCCAGCAGCTTAGAACAGGGACCCAATCAGCCCCAGCATTTT; cdr3_aa: CASSLEQGPNQPQHF
j_call: TRBJ2-7; v_call: TRBV6-5; clone_size: -; d_call: TRBD1; cdr3_nt: TGTGCCAGCAGTTACCGACCGGGACAGGGGACGGACGAGCAGTACTTC; cdr3_aa: CASSYRPGQGTDEQYF
j_call: TRBJ1-4; v_call: TRBV5-1; clone_size: -; d_call: -; cdr3_nt: TGCGCCAGCAGTATTGACAGTCTAAATGAAAAACTGTTTTTT; cdr3_aa: CASSIDSLNEKLFF
j_call: TRBJ1-2; v_call: TRBV10-3; clone_size: -; d_call: -; cdr3_nt: TGTGCCATCGGAACATCTTCTCCTCTCTATGGCTACACCTTC; cdr3_aa: CAIGTSSPLYGYTF
j_call: TRBJ2-7; v_call: TRBV12-3/TRBV12-4; clone_size: -; d_call: TRBD1; cdr3_nt: TGTGCCAGCAGGCAGGGACAGGGGCTCGGAACCTACGAGCAGTACTTC; cdr3_aa: CASRQGQGLGTYEQYF
j_call: TRBJ2-7; v_call: TRBV7-9; clone_size: -; d_call: -; cdr3_nt: TGTGCCAGCAGCTTAGCCGGGGGCCTCAACGAGCAGTACTTC; cdr3_aa: CASSLAGGLNEQYF
j_call: TRBJ1-2; v_call: TRBV12-3/TRBV12-4; clone_size: -; d_call: -; cdr3_nt: TGTGCCAGCAGTTTGCTCCAGGCAAACCTGAACTATGGCTACACCTTC; cdr3_aa: CASSLLQANLNYGYTF
j_call: TRBJ1-1; v_call: TRBV30; clone_size: -; d_call: -; cdr3_nt: TGTGCCTGGAGTGCCGGACAGATGAACACTGAAGCTTTCTTT; cdr3_aa: CAWSAGQMNTEAFF
j_call: TRBJ2-2; v_call: TRBV7-8; clone_size: few; d_call: -; cdr3_nt: TGTGCCAGCGGATTTAGCGGAAACACCGGGGAGCTGTTTTTT; cdr3_aa: CASGFSGNTGELFF
j_call: TRBJ2-5; v_call: TRBV27; clone_size: few; d_call: TRBD1; cdr3_nt: TGTGCCAGCAGCCTGGGACAGCCTGGAGAGACCCAGTACTTC; cdr3_aa: CASSLGQPGETQYF
j_call: TRBJ2-5; v_call: TRBV4-1; clone_size: many; d_call: -; cdr3_nt: TGCGCCAGCAGCCAAGCCCCCGCTGGTCAGGGGAAGACCCAGTACTTC; cdr3_aa: CASSQAPAGQGKTQYF
j_call: TRBJ2-3; v_call: TRBV3-1; clone_size: few; d_call: -; cdr3_nt: TGTGCCAGCAGGCAGGGGACAGATACGCAGTATTTT; cdr3_aa: CASRQGTDTQYF
j_call: TRBJ2-2; v_call: TRBV7-9; clone_size: -; d_call: TRBD1; cdr3_nt: TGTGCCAGCAGCCAGCTGACAGGGAGCGCGGGCACCGGGGAGCTGTTTTTT; cdr3_aa: CASSQLTGSAGTGELFF
j_call: TRBJ2-5; v_call: TRBV27; clone_size: few; d_call: TRBD2; cdr3_nt: TGTGCCAGCAGTGGGGCGGGGGACCAGTACTTC; cdr3_aa: CASSGAGDQYF
j_call: TRBJ2-5; v_call: TRBV7-6; clone_size: -; d_call: TRBD1; cdr3_nt: TGTGCCAGCAGCTTTGGGCCGGGACAGACTCAAGAGACCCAGTACTTC; cdr3_aa: CASSFGPGQTQETQYF
j_call: TRBJ1-5; v_call: TRBV10-3; clone_size: few; d_call: -; cdr3_nt: TGTGCCATCAGTTCACGGGGTCACCAGCCCCAGCATTTT; cdr3_aa: CAISSRGHQPQHF